The 21 T cell receptor beta chains listed next were all sequenced from one sample in a study of response to subunit inactivated influenza vaccine. TCRdb reanalysed the RT-PCR reads using MiXCR and keeps one entry per CDR3 protein. The sample records 750,000 to 850,000 distinct CDR3 sequences, about 18% being singletons. The starting material was PBMCs from blood, obtained roughly 5 days after vaccination. The receptor source for this set is a man between 45 and 60 years old who received an inactivated influenza vaccine.

This chain links TRBV20-1 with TRBJ1-3, with 7 bases that match TRBD1. Germline CDR1 is DFQATT and CDR2 is SNEGSKA (reference sequence). The CDR3 consists of 15 residues. Germline trimming cut 2 bases from V and 0 bases from J; bases unmatched to any gene: 4. This CDR3 is CSARRGGLSGNTIYF. In nucleotides, the CDR3 is TGCAGTGCTAGACGAGGGGGCCTCTCTGGAAACACCATATATTTT.

This clonotype was counted a few times. The V gene is TRBV29-1, the J gene TRBJ2-1, with TRBD2 identical over 9 bases. V shed 3 bases and J 7 bases; nucleotides not matched to a gene: 4. This CDR3 is 13 amino acids long. CDR1 and CDR2 (germline): SQVTM, ANQGSEA. The chain's CDR3 is CSVDGLAGNEQFF. The CDR3 nucleotides are TGCAGCGTTGACGGCCTAGCGGGGAATGAGCAGTTCTTC.

This clonotype has only a few counts. The chain recombines TRBV28 with TRBJ2-3; 10 bases line up with TRBD1. Germline assignment: CDR1 MDHEN and CDR2 SYDVKM. The trim removed 3 bases at V and 2 bases at J, leaving 8 bases unmatched. The CDR3 is made up of 17 amino acids. CDR3 protein: CASSFDRDRGDTDTQYF. Here the CDR3 DNA reads TGTGCCAGCAGTTTCGACCGGGACAGGGGAGACACAGATACGCAGTATTTT.

The gene calls are TRBV25-1 and TRBJ2-7; D perhaps matches TRBD2 (5 bases). This CDR3 region has 11 residues. Germline lookup yields CDR1 MGHDK and CDR2 SYGVNS. The V gene lost 6 bases and the J gene lost 12 bases, with 15 bases spanning the gap. The CDR3 region is CASSDRLIRYF. In nucleotides, the CDR3 is TGTGCCAGCAGCGACCGACTAATCCGGTACTTC.

There are many counts of this clonotype. The rearrangement uses TRBV4-1 and TRBJ2-2; D not resolved. Germline CDR1 and CDR2: MGHRA and YSYEKL. V was clipped by 3 bases and J by 4 bases, with 6 bases between them. This CDR3 has 13 residues. CDR3: CASSQYATGELFF. The CDR3 DNA sequence: TGCGCCAGCAGCCAGTATGCCACCGGGGAGCTGTTTTTT.

The V gene is TRBV5-1, the J gene TRBJ2-2; perhaps TRBD1 as D (5 bases). Germline CDR1 reads SGHRS; CDR2 reads YFSETQ. The length of the CDR3 is 15 residues. V was pared by 0 bases and J by 7 bases, with 13 bases between. The CDR3 protein is CASSLAGRGVGELFF. CDR3 sequence (DNA): TGCGCCAGCAGCTTGGCAGGGCGTGGTGTCGGGGAGCTGTTTTTT.

In its sample, this clonotype was seen a few times. V is TRBV12-3 or TRBV12-4 and J is TRBJ2-7, with D perhaps TRBD2 (6 bases). The V end lost 3 bases, the J end lost 6 bases, and 15 bases lay between the germline ends. There are 14 residues in the CDR3. CDR3 amino acids: CASSLGLAFAEQYF. The CDR3 bases are TGTGCCAGCAGTTTGGGCCTAGCGTTTGCCGAGCAGTACTTC.

This clonotype occurred many times. In DNA form, the CDR3 reads TGCAGTGCTAGAGAGAGGGGGAGTACTGAAGCTTTCTTT. Its protein product is CSARERGSTEAFF. The gene calls are TRBV20-1 and TRBJ1-1, with D maybe TRBD1 (6 bases). Trimming cost V 0 bases and J 5 bases, with 10 bases left between them. The CDR3 is 13 residues long. CDR1 DFQATT and CDR2 SNEGSKA come from the germline V gene (reference sequence).

The sample holds a few counts of this clonotype. The chain joins TRBV12-3 or TRBV12-4 to TRBJ1-1; D remains unclear. V was pared by 10 bases and J by 1 base, with 13 bases between. The CDR3 runs to 13 residues. The CDR3 is CAITTSSNTEAFF. CDR3 nucleotide sequence: TGTGCCATCACGACAAGCTCGAACACTGAAGCTTTCTTT.

This clonotype has just a few counts. The chain has TRBV20-1 and TRBJ2-7; D could derive from TRBD1 or TRBD2 (5 bases each). The CDR3 runs to 13 residues. Trimming pared 2 bases from V and 4 bases from J, leaving 12 bases between. Germline CDR1 reads DFQATT; CDR2 reads SNEGSKA (reference sequence). This chain's CDR3 is CSARPFEGYEQYF. For the CDR3, the DNA is TGCAGTGCTAGACCGTTCGAGGGGTACGAGCAGTACTTC.

A word on this clonotype: With a much larger clone just one base away, this may be a read error. The rearrangement joins TRBV9 to TRBJ2-7; TRBD1 aligns across 8 bases. This CDR3 has 14 amino acids. From germline, CDR1 is SGDLS and CDR2 YYNGEE. CDR3 sequence (DNA): TGTGCCAGCTGCGTCGGACAGGGAGAGAACGAGCAGTACTTC. It encodes CASCVGQGENEQYF.

The chain is built from TRBV29-1 and TRBJ2-1, with D possibly being TRBD1 (6 bases). This CDR3 has 11 amino acids. CDR1 and CDR2 (germline): SQVTM, ANQGSEA. V was clipped by 8 bases and J by 4 bases, with 9 bases between them. The CDR3 loop reads CSQGFYNEQFF. The CDR3 nucleotides are TGCAGCCAGGGGTTTTACAATGAGCAGTTCTTC.

This clonotype was counted many times. The V and J genes are TRBV20-1 and TRBJ2-1; D might be TRBD2 (5 bases). This CDR3 has 15 residues. Trimming shortened V by 3 bases and J by 3 bases, and 15 bases separated the two germline ends. CDR1 DFQATT and CDR2 SNEGSKA come from the germline V gene (reference sequence). The CDR3 reads CSARTSQRHYNEQFF. CDR3 bases: TGCAGTGCTAGGACATCCCAGCGGCACTACAATGAGCAGTTCTTC.

This clonotype appeared a few times. The J gene is TRBJ2-6, the V gene TRBV27; D unclear. The V end was cut by 5 bases, the J end by 2 bases, with 10 bases between. Germline V gene sequence: CDR1 MNHEY, CDR2 SMNVEV (reference sequence). This CDR3 has 15 amino acids. The CDR3 protein is CASSTNPPGANVLTF. The CDR3 nucleotides read TGTGCCAGCAGTACGAACCCCCCTGGGGCCAACGTCCTGACTTTC.

This chain links TRBV20-1 with TRBJ2-7; either TRBD1 or TRBD2 may supply D (6 bases each). The germline V and J ends were trimmed by 4 bases and 5 bases, with 12 bases remaining between them. Germline values: CDR1 DFQATT, CDR2 SNEGSKA (reference sequence). The CDR3 spans 12 residues. CDR3 amino acids: CSATVGGDEQYF. The CDR3 bases are TGCAGTGCTACCGTCGGGGGCGACGAGCAGTACTTC.

The chain is built from TRBV11-2 and TRBJ1-5; D not resolved. The CDR3 extends over 18 amino acids. With 1 base removed from V and 3 bases from J, the gap between germline ends came to 19 bases. The germline V gene has CDR1 SGHAT and CDR2 FQNNGV. DNA for the CDR3: TGTGCCAGCAGCTTAGTAGCCTCTCTGGGCACCTACAATCAGCCCCAGCATTTT. Translating it yields CASSLVASLGTYNQPQHF.

This clonotype was seen only a few times. This chain links TRBV20-1 with TRBJ1-5, with 9 bases fitting TRBD1. The germline CDR1 and CDR2 sequences are DFQATT and SNEGSKA (reference sequence). V dropped 4 bases and J dropped 6; count of bases not matched to a gene: 10. CDR3 length: 15 residues. The CDR3 sequence: CSATYRGRFGQPQHF. The DNA of the CDR3 is TGCAGTGCTACCTACAGGGGGCGTTTCGGTCAGCCCCAGCATTTT.

This clonotype came up many times. This rearrangement joins TRBV29-1 to TRBJ2-5; 7 positions agree with TRBD1. This CDR3 spans 14 amino acids. Germline-derived CDR1 and CDR2 are SQVTM and ANQGSEA. The ends lost 4 bases at V and 0 bases at J; junction bases unmatched: 5. Here the CDR3 reads CSVADGTDQETQYF. The CDR3 DNA is TGCAGCGTTGCCGACGGGACAGACCAAGAGACCCAGTACTTC.

This clonotype occurred a few times. This chain joins TRBV10-3 and TRBJ2-7; D not certain. This CDR3 has 14 amino acids. Trimming removed 2 bases from V and 0 bases from J, with 8 bases in between. Germline-derived CDR1 and CDR2 are ENHRY and SYGVKD. For the CDR3, the DNA is TGTGCCATCAGTGAGAGGGTACTCTCCTACGAGCAGTACTTC. It codes for CAISERVLSYEQYF.

The V call is TRBV5-1, the J call TRBJ2-3; 9 nucleotides line up with TRBD2. The CDR3 totals 16 residues. V gave up 0 bases and J gave up 1 base; unmatched junction bases: 3. CDR1 and CDR2 (germline): SGHRS, YFSETQ. CDR3 residues: CASSLEPSGGTDTQYF. The DNA of the CDR3 is TGCGCCAGCAGCTTGGAACCTAGCGGGGGCACAGATACGCAGTATTTT. The variable domain in full, with the rest retrieved from reference TRBV5-1 and TRBJ2-3, is KAGVTQTPRYLIKTRGQQVTLSCSPISGHRSVSWYQQTPGQGLQFLFEYFSETQRNKGNFPGRFSGRQFSNSRSEMNVSTLELGDSALYLCASSLEPSGGTDTQYFGPGTRLTVL.

This chain connects TRBV4-2 to TRBJ2-3; 8 bases match TRBD2. Germline loops: CDR1 LGHNA, CDR2 YNFKEQ. The CDR3 is 16 amino acids. V lost 0 bases, J lost 0 bases, and 2 bases stayed unmatched. As DNA, the CDR3 is TGTGCCAGCAGCCAAGATAAGCGGGGGAGCACAGATACGCAGTATTTT. Protein product: CASSQDKRGSTDTQYF.